These 2 T cell receptor beta chains came from one sample sequenced in a study of T-cell memory formation after mild COVID-19. TCRdb reprocessed the 5' RACE reads with MiXCR, giving one entry per CDR3 protein. The sample has about half a million distinct CDR3 sequences; 15% to 20% are singletons. The sequenced material came from PBMCs or a T cell subset sorted from them (not recorded which). These receptors were taken from an adult woman who had mild COVID-19 (a few samples of this study predate the infection). Cell type and time point are not known.

The table lists this clonotype with a few counts. This chain links TRBV11-2 with TRBJ2-1, with 8 bases matching TRBD1. Trimming took 5 bases from V and 0 from J; bases not matched to a gene: 9. The CDR3 has 17 amino acids. Germline V gene data show CDR1 as SGHAT and CDR2 as FQNNGV. In DNA, the CDR3 is TGTGCCAGCAGCCCCTATGAACAGGGGGACTCCTACAATGAGCAGTTCTTC. It translates to CASSPYEQGDSYNEQFF.

The V and J genes are TRBV5-1 and TRBJ2-2, with D tentatively TRBD2 (5 bases). This CDR3 region has 17 residues. Germline CDR1 is SGHRS and CDR2 is YFSETQ. V dropped 0 bases and J dropped 0 bases, with 12 bases sitting between them. In DNA, the CDR3 is TGCGCCAGCAGCTTGGATTCGGGGTGGGCGAACACCGGGGAGCTGTTTTTT. Translating it yields CASSLDSGWANTGELFF.